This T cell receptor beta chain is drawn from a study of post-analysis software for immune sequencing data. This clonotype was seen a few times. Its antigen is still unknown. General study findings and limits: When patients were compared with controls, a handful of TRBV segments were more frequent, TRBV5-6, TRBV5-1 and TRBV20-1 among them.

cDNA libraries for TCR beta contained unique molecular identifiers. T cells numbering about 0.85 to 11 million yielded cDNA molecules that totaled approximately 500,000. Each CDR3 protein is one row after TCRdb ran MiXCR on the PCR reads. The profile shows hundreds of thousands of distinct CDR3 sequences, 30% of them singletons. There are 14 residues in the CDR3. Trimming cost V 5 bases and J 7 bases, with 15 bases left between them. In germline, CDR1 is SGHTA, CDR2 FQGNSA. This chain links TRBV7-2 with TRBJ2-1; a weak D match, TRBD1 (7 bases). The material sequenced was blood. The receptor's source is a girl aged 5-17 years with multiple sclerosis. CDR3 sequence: CASSPSAGGNEQFF. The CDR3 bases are TGTGCCAGCAGCCCATCGGCAGGGGGGAATGAGCAGTTCTTC.